Listed below are T cell receptor beta chains from one sample, sequenced in a study of blood T cell repertoires in COVID-19. Sequencing was performed with immunoSEQ multiplex PCR; in TCRdb, only in-frame clones are kept and a portion is missing. The sample lists about 170,000 clones; about 83% were seen once. Sequencing was done on a sample of peripheral blood. The source is a woman older than 75 with acute or convalescent COVID-19. The CDR3 runs from the conserved cysteine through the conserved F or W. Each record gives: clone size, J gene, V gene, D gene, CDR3 DNA, CDR3 protein. D genes are given only for firm matches. Size is stated for part of the rows, as once, few or many counts, or as a class when the clone is expanded.

size: -
J: TRBJ2-5
V: TRBV11-2
D: TRBD2
DNA: TGTGCCAGCAGCCCGAGACTAGCGGGAGTCGAAGAGACCCAGTACTTC
CDR3: CASSPRLAGVEETQYF

size: -
J: TRBJ2-7
V: TRBV14
D: -
DNA: TGTGCCAGCAGCCTGGTCGGGGGCTACGAGCAGTACTTC
CDR3: CASSLVGGYEQYF

size: few
J: TRBJ2-7
V: TRBV6-2/TRBV6-3
D: -
DNA: TGTGCCAGCAGTTACGACGGCGACAGGACGGAGCAGTACTTC
CDR3: CASSYDGDRTEQYF

size: -
J: TRBJ1-3
V: TRBV30
D: TRBD1
DNA: TGTGCCTGGGGGGACAGAAGGGGCGCGAACACCATATATTTT
CDR3: CAWGDRRGANTIYF

size: -
J: TRBJ2-1
V: TRBV6-2/TRBV6-3
D: -
DNA: TGTGCCAGCAGTTACTACAGCAGTGAGCAGTTCTTC
CDR3: CASSYYSSEQFF

size: -
J: TRBJ1-2
V: TRBV9
D: -
DNA: TGTGCCAGCAGCCACCGGACAAGGGGGAGAACCTATGGCTACACCTTC
CDR3: CASSHRTRGRTYGYTF

size: -
J: TRBJ1-1
V: TRBV3-1/TRBV3-2
D: -
DNA: TGTGCCAGCAGCTATCGACAGAACACTGAAGCTTTCTTT
CDR3: CASSYRQNTEAFF

size: -
J: TRBJ1-1
V: TRBV28
D: -
DNA: TGTGCCAGCAGCCTCAGGGACACTGAAGCTTTCTTT
CDR3: CASSLRDTEAFF

size: -
J: TRBJ1-4
V: TRBV4-3
D: TRBD1
DNA: TGCGCCAGCAGCCAAGAAGGCGCAGGGGGCAAGTTTAATGAAAAACTGTTTTTT
CDR3: CASSQEGAGGKFNEKLFF

size: -
J: TRBJ2-1
V: TRBV30
D: -
DNA: TGTGCCTGGACCGGGGTTAACCCCTACAATGAGCAGTTCTTC
CDR3: CAWTGVNPYNEQFF

size: few
J: TRBJ2-7
V: TRBV6-5
D: TRBD1
DNA: TGTGCCAGCAGCAAAACCGGGACAGGGGCATCCGAGCAGTACTTC
CDR3: CASSKTGTGASEQYF

size: -
J: TRBJ1-6
V: TRBV5-6
D: -
DNA: TGTGCCAGCAGCCCGGGACGGACAGATTCACCCCTCCACTTT
CDR3: CASSPGRTDSPLHF

size: -
J: TRBJ1-1
V: TRBV29-1
D: TRBD1
DNA: TGCAGCTCTTGGGACAGGGGGCAGAGAGCTTTCTTT
CDR3: CSSWDRGQRAFF

size: -
J: TRBJ2-3
V: TRBV7-2
D: TRBD2
DNA: TGTGCCAGCAGCTTGGGACTAGCGGAAGGCACAGATACGCAGTATTTT
CDR3: CASSLGLAEGTDTQYF

size: -
J: TRBJ1-6
V: TRBV5-8
D: -
DNA: TGTGCCAGCAGCGCCGGGAGACATAATAATTCACCCCTCCACTTT
CDR3: CASSAGRHNNSPLHF

size: -
J: TRBJ2-7
V: TRBV6-2/TRBV6-3
D: TRBD2
DNA: TGTGCCAGCAGTTACGCCATTAATTCAGCGGGAGGTTACGAGCAGTACTTC
CDR3: CASSYAINSAGGYEQYF

size: -
J: TRBJ1-3
V: TRBV3-1/TRBV3-2
D: -
DNA: TGTGCCAGCAGCCATAGACAGTCCTCTGGAAACACCATATATTTT
CDR3: CASSHRQSSGNTIYF

size: -
J: TRBJ1-2
V: TRBV5-1
D: TRBD1
DNA: TGCGCCAGCAGCGCTACAGGGGCGGTATATGGCTACACCTTC
CDR3: CASSATGAVYGYTF

size: once
J: TRBJ1-3
V: TRBV18
D: -
DNA: TGTGCCAGCACTACTATCGGCCCCGGCTCTGGAAACACCATATATTTT
CDR3: CASTTIGPGSGNTIYF

size: -
J: TRBJ1-3
V: TRBV19
D: TRBD1
DNA: TGTGCCAGCAAGACAGGGGTAGGAAACACCATATATTTT
CDR3: CASKTGVGNTIYF

size: few
J: TRBJ2-7
V: TRBV5-1
D: -
DNA: TGCGCCAGCAGCTTGGGGCGGGACCCTTCAGAGTCCCACGAGCAGTACTTC
CDR3: CASSLGRDPSESHEQYF

size: -
J: TRBJ2-2
V: TRBV5-4
D: -
DNA: TGTGCCACCCGTCCAGTTCCGAACACCGGGGAGCTGTTTTTT
CDR3: CATRPVPNTGELFF

size: -
J: TRBJ1-2
V: TRBV12-3/TRBV12-4
D: TRBD1
DNA: TGTGCCAGCAGTGGGACAGGGGGCCCGCGGACCTTC
CDR3: CASSGTGGPRTF

size: -
J: TRBJ1-5
V: TRBV5-3
D: TRBD1
DNA: TGTGCCAGAAGCCCGGGACAGCCAAATAGCAATCAGCCCCAGCATTTT
CDR3: CARSPGQPNSNQPQHF

size: -
J: TRBJ2-7
V: TRBV29-1
D: TRBD1
DNA: TGCAGCGTTCTAGGACAGGGCGTAACAAACGAGCAGTACTTC
CDR3: CSVLGQGVTNEQYF

size: -
J: TRBJ2-1
V: TRBV6-2/TRBV6-3
D: TRBD2
DNA: TGTGCCAGCAGTTCGTTAGCGGGGCGTGAAGGGAATGAGCAGTTCTTC
CDR3: CASSSLAGREGNEQFF

size: -
J: TRBJ2-1
V: TRBV20-1
D: -
DNA: TGCAGTGCTAGTATGACAGTTGATGAGCAGTTCTTC
CDR3: CSASMTVDEQFF

size: -
J: TRBJ2-7
V: TRBV6-5
D: -
DNA: TGTGCCAGCAGCTTCCGACTGAGCTCCTACGAGCAGTACTTC
CDR3: CASSFRLSSYEQYF

size: -
J: TRBJ2-5
V: TRBV9
D: -
DNA: TGTGCCAGCAGCCGAGGCACGAGCTCGGGGACCCAGTACTTC
CDR3: CASSRGTSSGTQYF

size: -
J: TRBJ2-5
V: TRBV6-6
D: TRBD2
DNA: TGTGCCAGCAGTAGGGGACTAGCATTCAGAGAGACCCAGTACTTC
CDR3: CASSRGLAFRETQYF

size: -
J: TRBJ1-5
V: TRBV4-2
D: TRBD1
DNA: TGTGCCAGCAGCCAACAGCTGTCAGGGGGCGAGGGTCAGCCCCAGCATTTT
CDR3: CASSQQLSGGEGQPQHF

size: -
J: TRBJ1-6
V: TRBV9
D: -
DNA: TGTGCCAGCAGCGTAGACGGTTCACCCCTCCACTTT
CDR3: CASSVDGSPLHF

size: -
J: TRBJ1-1
V: TRBV6-1
D: TRBD1
DNA: TGTGCCAGCAGTGATCCGGGACAGATGAACACTGAAGCTTTCTTT
CDR3: CASSDPGQMNTEAFF

size: few
J: TRBJ1-3
V: TRBV5-1
D: -
DNA: TGCGCCAGCAGCGCCTGGGGGGGCTCTGGAAACACCATATATTTT
CDR3: CASSAWGGSGNTIYF

size: -
J: TRBJ2-1
V: TRBV7-2
D: -
DNA: TGTGCCAGCAGCTTAGTATCGTACAATGAGCAGTTCTTC
CDR3: CASSLVSYNEQFF

size: -
J: TRBJ2-1
V: TRBV5-5
D: TRBD2
DNA: TGTGCCAGCAGCCGACTACTAGCGGGAGGGTACAATGAGCAGTTCTTC
CDR3: CASSRLLAGGYNEQFF

size: -
J: TRBJ1-2
V: TRBV20-1
D: -
DNA: TGCAGTGCTAGTCGCCACCACGGCGGGGCGGGGAACTATGGCTACACCTTC
CDR3: CSASRHHGGAGNYGYTF